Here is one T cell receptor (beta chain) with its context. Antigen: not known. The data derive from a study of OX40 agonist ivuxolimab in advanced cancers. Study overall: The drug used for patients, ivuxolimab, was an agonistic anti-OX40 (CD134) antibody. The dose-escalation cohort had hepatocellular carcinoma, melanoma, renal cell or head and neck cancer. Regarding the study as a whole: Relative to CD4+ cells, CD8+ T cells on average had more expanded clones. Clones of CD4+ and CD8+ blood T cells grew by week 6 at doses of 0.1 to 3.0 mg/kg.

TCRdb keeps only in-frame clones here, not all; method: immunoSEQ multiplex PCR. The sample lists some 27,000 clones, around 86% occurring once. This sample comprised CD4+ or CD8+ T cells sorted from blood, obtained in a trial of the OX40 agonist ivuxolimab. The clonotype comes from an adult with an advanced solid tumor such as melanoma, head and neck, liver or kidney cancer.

The CDR3 DNA reads as TGTGCCAGCAGATTGAACAGGGGCGAAGCTTTCTTT. As protein: CASRLNRGEAFF. The V gene is TRBV28, the J gene TRBJ1-1; TRBD1 matches at 7 bases. This CDR3 region has 12 residues. Germline V lookup: CDR1 MDHEN, CDR2 SYDVKM. With 6 bases clipped from V and 8 bases from J, the junction kept 6 bases outside the gene matches.